This T cell receptor (beta chain) originates from a study of cytomegalovirus exposure and HLA in healthy donors. Regarding the study as a whole: A previous analysis found most TCR beta V segments productive roughly 90% or roughly 30% of the time. Presence/absence analyses treated sequencing depth as roughly uniform across donors. Generally TCR sequences proved uncommon, though certain public TCRs appeared in numerous donors. A later analysis showed that HLA-associated TCR beta chains had undergone more clonal expansion than equally common others.

This CDR3 spans 12 amino acids. The germline V gene has CDR1 SGHAT and CDR2 FQNNGV. Germline trimming cut 4 bases from V and 8 bases from J; bases unmatched to any gene: 3. PCR used 60 Vbeta primers and 13 Jbeta primers. The assay was immunoSEQ multiplex PCR, and TCRdb's table has in-frame clones only and misses some. In the table there are 130,000 to 150,000 clones, 80% of which are singletons. With regard to this clone: Antigen: not known.

This TCR was sampled from a male donor in good health and CMV-seronegative. The specimen was PBMCs. V and J are TRBV11-2 and TRBJ2-7; TRBD1 agrees at 9 bases. CDR3 loop: CASSWTGEKQYF. CDR3 bases: TGTGCCAGCAGCTGGACAGGGGAAAAGCAGTACTTC.